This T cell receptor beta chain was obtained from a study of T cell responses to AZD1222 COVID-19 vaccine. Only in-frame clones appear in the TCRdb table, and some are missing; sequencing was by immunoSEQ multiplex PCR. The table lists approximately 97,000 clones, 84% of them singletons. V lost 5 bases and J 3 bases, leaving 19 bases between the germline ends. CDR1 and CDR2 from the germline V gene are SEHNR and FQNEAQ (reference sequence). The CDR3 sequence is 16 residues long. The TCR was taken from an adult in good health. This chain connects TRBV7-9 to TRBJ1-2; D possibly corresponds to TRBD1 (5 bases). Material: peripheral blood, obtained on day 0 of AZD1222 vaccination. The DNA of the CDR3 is TGTGCCAGCAGCCGACAACTAATCAGGGCTGACTATGGCTACACCTTC. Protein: CASSRQLIRADYGYTF.